A single T cell receptor (beta chain) is shown here with its context. Its target antigen remains unknown. There are no base qualities to consult, and no much larger clone falls within one base. The data are from a study of CD8 T cells in Susac syndrome (dated by TCRdb to about 2019). Looking at the study overall: The study used repertoire sequencing to test whether antigen drove CD8+ T cell activation and differentiation in Susac syndrome. The study compared CD8+ T cell repertoire clonality among 12 healthy donors, around 14 Susac syndrome patients and fewer than 19 multiple sclerosis patients. General study outcomes and caveats: The TCR sequencing and HLA analysis was acknowledged to have included a relatively small number of individuals.

Peripheral blood CD8+ and CD4+ T cells from healthy donors, Susac syndrome patients and multiple sclerosis patients were profiled using high-throughput TCR beta sequencing. Healthy donors were age- and sex-matched controls. CD8+ TEMRA cells were enriched by FACS, while bulk CD8+ and CD4+ T cells were purified by magnetic negative isolation. Blood was collected in EDTA tubes and processed within 24 hours, with PBMCs isolated through density gradient centrifugation. PBMCs intended for TCR sequencing were cryopreserved in liquid nitrogen and thawed later in a water bath at 37 degrees C. The sorted or isolated CD4+, CD8+ and CD8+ TEMRA cells reached a purity of at least 90%. CDR1 and CDR2, looked up from the germline V gene, are SGDLS and YYNGEE. V and J are truncated by 0 bases and 10 bases respectively, leaving an intervening sequence of 11 bases. From its cysteine to its phenylalanine, the CDR3 spans 13 amino acids. Of all the DNA, just the CDR3 is kept, 39 bases in frame from base 1.

RNA was extracted with the RNeasy kit and about 0.45 to 1 ug was reverse transcribed using random hexamers. The immunoSEQ multiplex PCR assay, covering 54 Vbeta and 13 Jbeta segments, was used to amplify TCR beta CDR3 regions. PCR amplification bias was corrected by using a synthetic template baseline for primer optimization and computational correction. In the original analysis: Reads were assigned to V, D and J genes according to IMGT and analyzed in immunoSEQ Analyzer, with only productive sequences retained. Clonality was calculated as one minus the Shannon entropy normalized by log2 of the number of productive unique sequences. For each patient and control, public and private clones were evaluated among the 100 most prevalent clones. Clones were defined as Susac-specific when absent from the healthy and MS cohorts, from approximately 970 published viral clones and from other ImmuneACCESS disease sequences. TCRdb reanalyzed the raw reads on its own, using fastp at Q25 for trimming and MiXCR for clone calling, and kept in-frame beta chains. Rows merge per CDR3 protein into single entries with the most common DNA and genes. These V and J calls derive from TCRdb rather than the authors' analysis. This sample lists roughly 50,000 distinct CDR3 sequences; 80% to 95% were detected once. More than 0.45% of the sample rests with the top ten.

This sequence was found in a human donor in good health. The sequencing sample was made of CD8+ T cells from PBMCs. The rearranged segments are TRBV9 and TRBJ2-1; no D gene call is confident. The sequenced DNA: TGTGCCAGCAGCGTAGTAGATACCGGAGAGCAGTTCTTC. The translation is CASSVVDTGEQFF.